This T cell receptor (beta chain) was identified in a study of cytomegalovirus exposure and HLA in healthy donors. General observations from the study: 87-base-pair reads could not separate some V segments, including TRBV6-2 and TRBV6-3. In a later analysis, compared with equally common non-associated chains, HLA-associated beta chains were more expanded.

The PCR had 60 Vbeta and 13 Jbeta primers. Some clones are missing from TCRdb's copy, which holds only in-frame ones; the method was immunoSEQ multiplex PCR. The sample comprises 110,000 or so clones, under 85% of which are singletons, and 1% to 1.5% rests with the top ten. This clone was observed a single time. Antigen: not known. The CDR3 has 14 residues. Trimming removed 5 bases from V and 2 bases from J, with 13 bases in between. Germline V lookup: CDR1 MDHEN, CDR2 SYDVKM. Material for sequencing was PBMCs. The chain uses TRBV28 and TRBJ2-7; D not certain. This sequence was found in a man aged 40-55 years in good health and CMV-seronegative. Here the CDR3 reads CASSPLDKAYEQYF. In DNA, the CDR3 is TGTGCCAGCAGTCCCCTTGACAAAGCCTACGAGCAGTACTTC.